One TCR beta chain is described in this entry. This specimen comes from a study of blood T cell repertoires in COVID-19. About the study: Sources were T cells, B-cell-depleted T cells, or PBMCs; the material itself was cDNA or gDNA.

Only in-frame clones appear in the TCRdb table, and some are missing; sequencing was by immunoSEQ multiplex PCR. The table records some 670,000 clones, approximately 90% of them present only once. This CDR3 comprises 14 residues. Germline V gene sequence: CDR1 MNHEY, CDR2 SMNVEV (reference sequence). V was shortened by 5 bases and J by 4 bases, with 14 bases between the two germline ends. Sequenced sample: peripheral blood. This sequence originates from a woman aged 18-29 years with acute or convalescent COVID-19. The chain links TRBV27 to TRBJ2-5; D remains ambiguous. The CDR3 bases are TGTGCCAGCAGTCCTACTCCTGAGGCAGAGACCCAGTACTTC. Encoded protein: CASSPTPEAETQYF.